One and the same sample provided the 23 T cell receptor beta chains below, sequenced in a study of long-term antiretroviral therapy in people with HIV. Runs used v3.0 of the immunoSEQ assay and were done at survey level. Libraries were prepared by immunoSEQ multiplex PCR; TCRdb keeps only in-frame clonotypes and omits some of them. The table lists under 25,000 clones, more than 65% of them singletons. The source was unsorted PBMCs, collected 0.5 years after starting antiretroviral therapy. The receptors shown here come from a woman in her forties with HIV.

The chain combines TRBV4-2 with TRBJ1-1; D gene ambiguous. V gave up 1 base and J gave up 5 bases, with 11 bases separating them. CDR1 LGHNA and CDR2 YNFKEQ come from the germline V gene. This CDR3 comprises 14 residues. Written as DNA, the CDR3 is TGTGCCAGCAGCCAAGCTTTGGCGGGAACTGAAGCTTTCTTT. Translated: CASSQALAGTEAFF.

The chain uses TRBV18 and TRBJ1-4, with 7 bases lining up with TRBD1. Germline CDR1 reads KGHSH; CDR2 reads LQKENI. The CDR3 is 17 amino acids. Losses at the gene ends were 4 bases for V and 0 bases for J; bases not matched to a gene: 8. The DNA of the CDR3 is TGTGCCAGCTCACAAATGGACAGGACCACAACTAATGAAAAACTGTTTTTT. Translation gives CASSQMDRTTTNEKLFF.

This clone was observed a handful of times. The genes are TRBV12-5 and TRBJ1-1; a possible D gene is TRBD1 (5 bases). V was pared by 4 bases and J by 8 bases, with 14 bases between. The V gene's germline CDR1 is LGHNT and CDR2 FRNRAP. The length of the CDR3 is 13 residues. CDR3 residues: CASGSLSGGEAFF. Here the CDR3 DNA reads TGTGCTAGTGGTTCCCTATCGGGGGGGGAAGCTTTCTTT.

The chain links TRBV5-6 to TRBJ2-7, with 10 bases that match TRBD1. The CDR3 consists of 15 residues. From germline, CDR1 is SGHDT and CDR2 YYEEEE. V lost 4 bases, J lost 6 bases, and 10 bases stayed unmatched. CDR3 protein: CASSAGWTGGSEQYF. Written as DNA, the CDR3 is TGTGCCAGCAGCGCCGGTTGGACAGGGGGGAGCGAGCAGTACTTC. Together with reference TRBV5-6 and TRBJ2-7, the CDR3 gives the full variable domain: DAGVTQSPTHLIKTRGQQVTLRCSPKSGHDTVSWYQQALGQGPQFIFQYYEEEERQRGNFPDRFSGHQFPNYSSELNVNALLLGDSALYLCASSAGWTGGSEQYFGPGTRLTVT.

This clone showed up just once. The gene calls are TRBV4-3 and TRBJ1-5, with D uncertain. V was clipped by 0 bases and J by 0 bases, with 6 bases between them. This CDR3 is built from 15 residues. Germline V gene data show CDR1 as LGHNA and CDR2 as YSLEER. This CDR3 is CASSQDAFSNQPQHF. The DNA of the CDR3 is TGCGCCAGCAGCCAAGACGCCTTTAGCAATCAGCCCCAGCATTTT.

The rearrangement joins TRBV10-3 to TRBJ2-5; TRBD2 agrees at 7 bases. The CDR3 totals 13 residues. V dropped 2 bases and J dropped 5; count of bases not matched to a gene: 2. CDR1 is ENHRY and CDR2 is SYGVKD in the germline V gene. The CDR3 is CAISEHGGETQYF. As DNA, the CDR3 is TGTGCCATCAGTGAGCACGGGGGGGAGACCCAGTACTTC.

The V call is TRBV9, the J call TRBJ2-1; tentative D call: TRBD1 (5 bases). There are 13 residues in the CDR3. V shed 3 bases and J shed 5 bases, with 9 bases lying between them. Germline V gene lookup returns CDR1 SGDLS and CDR2 YYNGEE. The CDR3 bases are TGTGCCAGCAGCGGGGGCTCTAACAATGAGCAGTTCTTC. Translating it yields CASSGGSNNEQFF.

In this sample, this clone turned up once. The chain couples TRBV18 to TRBJ2-6; D might be TRBD1 (6 bases). Germline V gives CDR1 KGHSH, CDR2 LQKENI. The CDR3 has 14 residues. V was shortened by 3 bases and J by 4 bases, with 7 bases between the two germline ends. CDR3 DNA sequence: TGTGCCAGCTCACCCGGGACAGGGGCCAACGTCCTGACTTTC. It specifies CASSPGTGANVLTF.

The gene calls are TRBV27 and TRBJ1-4; D perhaps matches TRBD1 (6 bases). V was clipped by 0 bases and J by 5 bases, with 13 bases between them. Germline V CDR1 and CDR2: MNHEY, SMNVEV (reference sequence). The CDR3 consists of 16 residues. CDR3 DNA: TGTGCCAGCAGTTTATCCCTGACAGGTTCGAATGAAAAACTGTTTTTT. This gives the protein CASSLSLTGSNEKLFF.

The table lists this clone with a few counts. V is TRBV27 and J is TRBJ1-6, with 8 bases fitting TRBD1. Unmatched junction bases numbered 5, after V lost 8 bases and J lost 5 bases. Germline V gene lookup returns CDR1 MNHEY and CDR2 SMNVEV (reference sequence). This CDR3 spans 14 amino acids. The CDR3 DNA follows: TGTGCCAGCGGAAAGACAGGGGATAATTCACCCCTCCACTTT. Translated: CASGKTGDNSPLHF.

This clone counts as medium-sized (0.01 to 0.1%). The J gene is TRBJ2-7, the V gene TRBV27, with D hard to call. The CDR3 length is 16 residues. CDR1 is MNHEY, CDR2 SMNVEV, per germline (reference sequence). V gave up 5 bases and J gave up 2 bases, with 19 bases separating them. The CDR3 sequence: CASSPASYNDPYEQYF. As DNA, the CDR3 is TGTGCCAGCAGTCCGGCTTCGTATAACGACCCCTACGAGCAGTACTTC.

The rearrangement links TRBV28 to TRBJ2-3, with a tentative D call TRBD2 (6 bases). The CDR3 runs to 15 residues. CDR1 and CDR2 (germline): MDHEN, SYDVKM. V was trimmed by 4 bases and J by 2 bases, leaving 13 bases between them. The DNA of the CDR3 is TGTGCCAGCAGTTCGGCGGGGATAATCACAGATACGCAGTATTTT. This codes for CASSSAGIITDTQYF.

The chain employs TRBV7-2 and TRBJ2-5; D is tentatively TRBD1 or TRBD2 (5 bases each). Between the trimmed V and J ends, which lost 5 bases and 0 bases, there was a span of 13 bases. The CDR3 totals 15 residues. Germline CDR1 and CDR2: SGHTA and FQGNSA. This chain's CDR3 is CASSGDGWYQETQYF. Here the CDR3 DNA reads TGTGCCAGCAGCGGGGACGGTTGGTACCAAGAGACCCAGTACTTC.

This clone was seen just once. This rearrangement joins TRBV27 to TRBJ2-7; D unresolved. The V gene's germline CDR1 is MNHEY and CDR2 SMNVEV (reference sequence). The V end lost 0 bases, the J end lost 3 bases, and 9 bases lay between the germline ends. This CDR3 spans 14 amino acids. CDR3 amino acids: CASSLSPQRYEQYF. DNA of the CDR3: TGTGCCAGCAGTTTATCCCCCCAGCGCTACGAGCAGTACTTC.

V gene TRBV5-6 combines with J gene TRBJ1-1; D is unresolved. V was cut by 0 bases and J by 6 bases, with 9 bases left in between. CDR1 and CDR2 from the germline V gene are SGHDT and YYEEEE. The CDR3 consists of 13 residues. CDR3 sequence reads: CASSLVAEAEAFF. The CDR3 DNA is TGTGCCAGCAGCTTGGTGGCAGAAGCTGAAGCTTTCTTT.

A single count supports this clone. V and J are TRBV7-2 and TRBJ2-3; D unresolved. The CDR3 runs 14 residues. The germline V and J ends were trimmed by 1 base and 3 bases, with 8 bases remaining between them. Germline lookup yields CDR1 SGHTA and CDR2 FQGNSA. The CDR3 reads CASSLERVTDTQYF. CDR3 bases: TGTGCCAGCAGCTTAGAAAGGGTAACAGATACGCAGTATTTT.

This chain uses TRBV30 with TRBJ1-1, with TRBD1 as a possible D gene (5 bases). CDR3 length equals 15 residues. Trimming shortened V by 1 base and J by 4 bases, and 16 bases separated the two germline ends. The germline CDR1 and CDR2 sequences are GTSNPN and SVGIG (reference sequence). This chain's CDR3 is CAWSALGGEATEAFF. The CDR3 nucleotides read TGTGCCTGGAGTGCCCTGGGGGGGGAAGCCACTGAAGCTTTCTTT.

The chain has TRBV6-1 and TRBJ1-1; D gene ambiguous. The CDR3 has 13 residues. CDR1 and CDR2 from the germline V gene are MNHNS and SASEGT. Trimming removed 6 bases from V and 1 base from J, with 9 bases in between. CDR3 in DNA: TGTGCCAGCAGCGGGTTGCAGAACACTGAAGCTTTCTTT. Translating gives CASSGLQNTEAFF.

The V and J genes are TRBV19 and TRBJ1-5, with D unclear. Per germline, CDR1 LNHDA and CDR2 SQIVND (reference sequence). V lost 2 bases to trimming and J lost 6 bases, with 8 bases between them. The CDR3 runs to 13 residues. The CDR3 loop is CASSIWPGQPQHF. The CDR3 DNA reads TGTGCCAGTAGTATATGGCCCGGTCAGCCCCAGCATTTT.

The V call is TRBV10-3, the J call TRBJ2-3; 12 bases are shared with TRBD2. CDR3 length equals 16 residues. Germline lookup yields CDR1 ENHRY and CDR2 SYGVKD. Unmatched junction bases numbered 9, after V lost 6 bases and J lost 5 bases. The CDR3 nucleotides read TGTGCCATCAGGGTTACTAGCGGGAGGAGTGGAGATACGCAGTATTTT. Amino acids: CAIRVTSGRSGDTQYF.

The table lists this clone with a count of one. The chain couples TRBV29-1 to TRBJ2-1; a possible D gene is TRBD1 (5 bases). This CDR3 region has 13 residues. Trimming took 7 bases from V and 4 from J, leaving 14 bases between them. Per the germline V gene, CDR1 is SQVTM and CDR2 is ANQGSEA. The CDR3 DNA follows: TGCAGCGACGTCAGGGCGCCGTACAATGAGCAGTTCTTC. Protein: CSDVRAPYNEQFF.

The count of this clone is one. This rearrangement joins TRBV14 to TRBJ1-1; no definite D call. Per the germline V gene, CDR1 is SGHDN and CDR2 is FVKESK. Between the trimmed V and J ends, which lost 0 bases and 6 bases, there was a span of 17 bases. The CDR3 length is 16 residues. The CDR3 here is CASSQENGGRISEAFF. The CDR3 DNA reads as TGTGCCAGCAGCCAAGAAAATGGCGGGCGGATCTCTGAAGCTTTCTTT.

The CDR3 spells CASSLVRSGGELFF. CDR3 in DNA: TGCGCCAGCAGCTTGGTTAGGTCGGGCGGGGAGCTGTTTTTT. V and J are TRBV5-1 and TRBJ2-2; D remains unclear. V shed 0 bases and J shed 7 bases, with 10 bases lying between them. Germline-derived CDR1 and CDR2 are SGHRS and YFSETQ. CDR3 length equals 14 residues.